Listed here are 5 T cell receptor beta chains from one sample, sequenced in a study of spatial heterogeneity in lung cancer. TCRdb processed the 5' RACE reads anew with MiXCR; each CDR3 protein has one entry. Of 25,000 to 30,000 distinct CDR3 sequences listed, over 10% are singletons. As for time point: sample taken at primary tumor resection. Extraction of whole RNA from tumor, nontumor lung or frozen PBMC preceded unsorted sequencing. This material consisted of PBMCs, taken at surgery. Receptors originate from a female donor with early-stage non-small cell lung cancer.

The chain joins TRBV7-6 to TRBJ2-1; D is ambiguous. Germline CDR1 SGHVS, CDR2 FNYEAQ. The CDR3 sequence is 14 residues long. V gave up 3 bases and J gave up 4 bases, with 10 bases separating them. The CDR3 here is CASSLSDTYNEQFF. In nucleotides, the CDR3 is TGTGCCAGCAGCTTGTCCGACACTTACAATGAGCAGTTCTTC.

This clonotype was counted once. This chain links TRBV4-2 with TRBJ2-2; 8 bases match TRBD1. After removal of 2 bases from V and 4 bases from J, the junction contained 9 bases not matched to a gene. Per germline, CDR1 LGHNA and CDR2 YNFKEQ. The CDR3 runs to 17 residues. In DNA form, the CDR3 reads TGTGCCAGCAGCCAATTGACACAAACAGGGGGCACCGGGGAGCTGTTTTTT. This translates into CASSQLTQTGGTGELFF.

The chain links TRBV23-1 to TRBJ2-5; 7 bases are a match to TRBD1. TRBV23-1 belongs to the ORF category, with a function that is uncertain. V gave up 4 bases and J gave up 3 bases; unmatched junction bases: 11. The CDR3 is 16 residues long. Here the CDR3 reads CASSPQDRVAKETQYF. Here the CDR3 DNA reads TGCGCCAGCAGTCCCCAAGACAGGGTGGCTAAAGAGACCCAGTACTTC.

This clonotype came up a few times. The chain joins TRBV11-3 to TRBJ2-1; possibly TRBD1 for D (6 bases). The V gene's germline CDR1 is SGHNT and CDR2 YENEEA. CDR3 length: 16 residues. Trimming removed 2 bases from V and 4 bases from J, with 15 bases in between. The CDR3 sequence is CASSLTLEGVYNEQFF. Written as DNA, the CDR3 is TGTGCCAGCAGCTTAACCCTAGAGGGGGTTTACAATGAGCAGTTCTTC.

This clonotype came up many times. This chain uses TRBV15 with TRBJ2-6, with TRBD1 matching 10 bases. The germline CDR1 and CDR2 sequences are LNHNV and YYDKDF (reference sequence). Trimming took 3 bases from V and 4 from J; bases not matched to a gene: 3. The CDR3 consists of 16 residues. The CDR3 reads CATSSGTGDGANVLTF. The CDR3 region has the DNA TGTGCCACCAGCAGCGGGACAGGGGACGGGGCCAACGTCCTGACTTTC. The whole variable domain, filled in from reference TRBV15 and TRBJ2-6, reads DAMVIQNPRYQVTQFGKPVTLSCSQTLNHNVMYWYQQKSSQAPKLLFHYYDKDFNNEADTPDNFQSRRPNTSFCFLDIRSPGLGDTAMYLCATSSGTGDGANVLTFGAGSRLTVL.